Below, one TCR beta chain is given with its context. The antigen is not known. This CDR3 contains 15 residues. With 5 bases clipped from V and 2 bases from J, the junction kept 5 bases outside the gene matches. Per the original methods: The authors used CDR3 differences across clinicopathological groups to build a distant-metastasis classifier for papillary thyroid cancer. TCRdb recomputed clones from the PCR reads via MiXCR. These V and J calls are TCRdb output, not the study's own analysis. The sample contains over 15,000 clones, roughly 17% of which appear only once. The source of the sample is a study of metastatic and nonmetastatic thyroid tumors. Study at large: Repertoire data that came from the blood and tumor or nodule tissue of malignant and benign thyroid patients were compared. Study-wide results and limits: Compared with benign nodules, malignant thyroid tumors were reported to have significantly higher TCR beta diversity in both blood and tumor.

Thyroid surgery had not been preceded by any treatment in any patient. The TCR originated in a male donor with papillary thyroid cancer or a benign thyroid nodule (not recorded which). Some clones in this sample may be carry-over from other donors' samples. The sequencing sample was made of blood. This chain links TRBV12-3 or TRBV12-4 with TRBJ2-3; 9 bases match TRBD1. The CDR3 protein is CASSLGQGHTDTQYF. CDR3 nucleotide sequence: TGTGCCAGCAGTCTGGGACAGGGACACACAGATACGCAGTATTTT.